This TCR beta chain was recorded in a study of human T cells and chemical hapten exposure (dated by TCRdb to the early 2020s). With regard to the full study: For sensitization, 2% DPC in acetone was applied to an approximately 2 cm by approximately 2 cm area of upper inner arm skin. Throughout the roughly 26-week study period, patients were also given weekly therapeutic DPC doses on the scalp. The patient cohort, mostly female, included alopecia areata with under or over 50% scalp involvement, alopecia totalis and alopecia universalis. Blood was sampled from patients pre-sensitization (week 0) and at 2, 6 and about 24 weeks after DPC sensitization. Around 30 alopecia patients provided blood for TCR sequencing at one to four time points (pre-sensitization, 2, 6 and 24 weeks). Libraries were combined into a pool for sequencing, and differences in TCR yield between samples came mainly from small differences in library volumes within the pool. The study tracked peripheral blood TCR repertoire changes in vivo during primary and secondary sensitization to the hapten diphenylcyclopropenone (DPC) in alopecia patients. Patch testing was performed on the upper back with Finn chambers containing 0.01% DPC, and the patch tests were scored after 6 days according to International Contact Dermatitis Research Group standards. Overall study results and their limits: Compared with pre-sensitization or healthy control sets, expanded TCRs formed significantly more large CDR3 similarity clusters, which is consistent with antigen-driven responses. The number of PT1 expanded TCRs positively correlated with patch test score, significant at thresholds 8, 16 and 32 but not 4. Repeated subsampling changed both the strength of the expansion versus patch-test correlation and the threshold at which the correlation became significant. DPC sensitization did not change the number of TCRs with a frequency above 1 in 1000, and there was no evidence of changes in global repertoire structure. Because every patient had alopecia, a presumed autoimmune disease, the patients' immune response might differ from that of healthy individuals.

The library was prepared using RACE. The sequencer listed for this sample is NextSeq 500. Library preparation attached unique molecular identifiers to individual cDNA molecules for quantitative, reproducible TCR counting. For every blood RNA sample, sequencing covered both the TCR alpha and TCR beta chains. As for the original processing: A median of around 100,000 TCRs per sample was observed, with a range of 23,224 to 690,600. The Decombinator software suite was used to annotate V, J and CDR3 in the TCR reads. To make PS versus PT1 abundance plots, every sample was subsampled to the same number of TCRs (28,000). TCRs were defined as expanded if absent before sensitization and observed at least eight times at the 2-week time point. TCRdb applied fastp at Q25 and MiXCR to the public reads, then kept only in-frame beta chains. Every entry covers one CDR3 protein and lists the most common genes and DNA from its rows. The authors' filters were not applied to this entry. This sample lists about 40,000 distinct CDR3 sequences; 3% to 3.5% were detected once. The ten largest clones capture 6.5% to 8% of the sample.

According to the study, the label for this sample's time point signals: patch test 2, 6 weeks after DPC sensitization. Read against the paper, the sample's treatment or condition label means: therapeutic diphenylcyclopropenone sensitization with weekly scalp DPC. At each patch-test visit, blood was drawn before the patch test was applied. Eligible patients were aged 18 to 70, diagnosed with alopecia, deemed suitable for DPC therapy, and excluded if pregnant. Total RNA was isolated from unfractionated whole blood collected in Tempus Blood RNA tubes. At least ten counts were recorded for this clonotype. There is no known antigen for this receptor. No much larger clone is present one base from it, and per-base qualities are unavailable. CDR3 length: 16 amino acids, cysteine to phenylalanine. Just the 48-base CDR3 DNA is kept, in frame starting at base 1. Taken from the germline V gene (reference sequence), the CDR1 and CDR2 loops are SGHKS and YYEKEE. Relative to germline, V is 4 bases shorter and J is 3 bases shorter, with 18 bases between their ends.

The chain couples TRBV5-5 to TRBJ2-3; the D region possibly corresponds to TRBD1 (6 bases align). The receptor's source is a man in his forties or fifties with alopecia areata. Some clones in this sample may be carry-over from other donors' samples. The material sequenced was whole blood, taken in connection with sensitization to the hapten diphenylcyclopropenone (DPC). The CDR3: CASSVTGMAKTDTQYF. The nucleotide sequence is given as TGTGCCAGCAGCGTAACAGGGATGGCGAAGACAGATACGCAGTATTTT.